This paragraph reports one T cell receptor beta chain. The sample belongs to a study of T cells after yellow fever vaccination. There are 15 residues in the CDR3. V was pared by 4 bases and J by 13 bases, with 25 bases between. Germline V gene sequence: CDR1 PRHDT, CDR2 FYEKMQ (reference sequence). MiXCR, run by TCRdb on the 5' RACE reads, gives a single entry per CDR3 protein. Of hundreds of thousands of distinct CDR3 sequences in the sample, around 16% were seen once. Specimen: PBMCs, collected about 5 days after the first yellow fever vaccination. The chain links TRBV13 to TRBJ1-2; D might be TRBD1 (6 bases). The source of this sequence is a young man who received the YFV17D yellow fever vaccine. The CDR3 coding sequence is TGTGCCAGCAGCTGGGGTGGGGTCACAGGGCTCAGGATCACCTTC. Its protein is CASSWGGVTGLRITF.